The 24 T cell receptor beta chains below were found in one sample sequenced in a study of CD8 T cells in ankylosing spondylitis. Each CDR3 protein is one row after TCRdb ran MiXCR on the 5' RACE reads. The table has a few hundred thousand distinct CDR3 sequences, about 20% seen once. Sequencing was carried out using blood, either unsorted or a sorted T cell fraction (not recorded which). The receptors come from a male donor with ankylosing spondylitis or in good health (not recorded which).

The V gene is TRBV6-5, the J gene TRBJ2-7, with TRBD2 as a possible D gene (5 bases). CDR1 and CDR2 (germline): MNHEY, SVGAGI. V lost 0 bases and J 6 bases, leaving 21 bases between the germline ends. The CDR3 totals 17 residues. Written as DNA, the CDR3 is TGTGCCAGCAGTTACTCGACTCCGGAATCCGGGGTGGGCGAGCAGTACTTC. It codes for CASSYSTPESGVGEQYF.

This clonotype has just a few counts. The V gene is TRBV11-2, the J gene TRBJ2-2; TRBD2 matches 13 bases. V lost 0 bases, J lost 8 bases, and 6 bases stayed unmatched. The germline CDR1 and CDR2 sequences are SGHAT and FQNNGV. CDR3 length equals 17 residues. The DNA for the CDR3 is TGTGCCAGCAGCTTAGAGTTCGGACTAGCGGGGGCTGGGGAGCTGTTTTTT. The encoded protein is CASSLEFGLAGAGELFF. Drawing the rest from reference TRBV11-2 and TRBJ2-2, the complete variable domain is EAGVAQSPRYKIIEKRQSVAFWCNPISGHATLYWYQQILGQGPKLLIQFQNNGVVDDSQLPKDRFSAERLKGVDSTLKIQPAKLEDSAVYLCASSLEFGLAGAGELFFGEGSRLTVL.

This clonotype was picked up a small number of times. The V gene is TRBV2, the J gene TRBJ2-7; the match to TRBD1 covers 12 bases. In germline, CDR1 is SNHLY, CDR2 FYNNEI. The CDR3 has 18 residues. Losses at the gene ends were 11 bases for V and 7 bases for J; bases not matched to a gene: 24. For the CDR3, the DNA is TGTGCCGGCCGCGGCTGGGCCGGAAGGGGACAGGGGGCGGGAGAGCAGTACTTC. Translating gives CAGRGWAGRGQGAGEQYF.

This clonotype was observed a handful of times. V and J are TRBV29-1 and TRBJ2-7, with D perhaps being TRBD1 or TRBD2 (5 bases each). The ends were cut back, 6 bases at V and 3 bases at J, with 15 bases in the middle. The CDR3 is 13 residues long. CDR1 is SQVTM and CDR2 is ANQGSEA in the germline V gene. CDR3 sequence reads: CSVGVVGIYEQYF. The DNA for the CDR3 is TGCAGCGTGGGGGTCGTAGGGATCTACGAGCAGTACTTC.

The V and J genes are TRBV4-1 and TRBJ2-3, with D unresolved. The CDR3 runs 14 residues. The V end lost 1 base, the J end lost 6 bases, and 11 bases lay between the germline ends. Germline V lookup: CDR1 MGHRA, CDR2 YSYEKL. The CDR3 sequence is CASSQADLEDTQYF. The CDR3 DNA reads TGCGCCAGCAGCCAAGCTGACCTTGAGGATACGCAGTATTTT.

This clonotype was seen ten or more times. CDR3 residues: CSVEDTLFTDTQYF. DNA for the CDR3: TGCAGCGTTGAAGACACCCTGTTCACAGATACGCAGTATTTT. The chain carries TRBV29-1 and TRBJ2-3; the D is unclear. The length of the CDR3 is 14 residues. Trimming stripped 0 bases from V and 2 bases from J, with 9 bases between. The germline gives CDR1 SQVTM, CDR2 ANQGSEA.

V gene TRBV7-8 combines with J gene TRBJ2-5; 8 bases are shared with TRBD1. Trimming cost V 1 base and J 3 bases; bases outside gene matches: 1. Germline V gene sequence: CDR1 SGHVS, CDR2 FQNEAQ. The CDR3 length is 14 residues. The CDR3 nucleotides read TGTGCCAGCAGCTTAGGGACAGGGAAAGAGACCCAGTACTTC. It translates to CASSLGTGKETQYF.

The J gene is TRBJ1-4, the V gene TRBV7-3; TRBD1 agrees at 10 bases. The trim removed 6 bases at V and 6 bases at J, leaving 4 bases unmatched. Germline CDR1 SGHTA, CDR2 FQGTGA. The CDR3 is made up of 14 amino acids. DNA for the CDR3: TGTGCCAGCAGAACCGGGACAGGGGATGAAAAACTGTTTTTT. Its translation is CASRTGTGDEKLFF.

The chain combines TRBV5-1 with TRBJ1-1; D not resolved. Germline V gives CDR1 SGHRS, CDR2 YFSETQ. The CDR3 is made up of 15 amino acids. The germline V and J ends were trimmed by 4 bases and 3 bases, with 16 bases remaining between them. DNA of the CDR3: TGCGCCAGCAGCCCACTGGGGTATGAAGACACTGAAGCTTTCTTT. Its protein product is CASSPLGYEDTEAFF.

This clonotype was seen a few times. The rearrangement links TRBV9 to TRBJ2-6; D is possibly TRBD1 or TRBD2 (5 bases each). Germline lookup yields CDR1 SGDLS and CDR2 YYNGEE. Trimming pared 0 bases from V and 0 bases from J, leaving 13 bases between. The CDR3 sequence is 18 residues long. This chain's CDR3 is CASSVAGTPSSGANVLTF. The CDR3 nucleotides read TGTGCCAGCAGCGTAGCTGGGACGCCTAGCTCTGGGGCCAACGTCCTGACTTTC.

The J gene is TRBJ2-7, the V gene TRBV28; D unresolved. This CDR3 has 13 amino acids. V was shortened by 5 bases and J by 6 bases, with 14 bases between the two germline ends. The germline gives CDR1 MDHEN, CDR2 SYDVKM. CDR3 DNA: TGTGCCAGCAGTAGAGAGGATTCCCGCGAGCAGTACTTC. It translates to CASSREDSREQYF.

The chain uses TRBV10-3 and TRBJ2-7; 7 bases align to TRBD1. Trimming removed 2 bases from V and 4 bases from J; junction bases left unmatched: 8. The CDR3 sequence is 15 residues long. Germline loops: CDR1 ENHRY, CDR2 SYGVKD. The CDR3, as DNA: TGTGCCATCAGTGAGCGACAGGGCCCAGGGTACGAGCAGTACTTC. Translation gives CAISERQGPGYEQYF.

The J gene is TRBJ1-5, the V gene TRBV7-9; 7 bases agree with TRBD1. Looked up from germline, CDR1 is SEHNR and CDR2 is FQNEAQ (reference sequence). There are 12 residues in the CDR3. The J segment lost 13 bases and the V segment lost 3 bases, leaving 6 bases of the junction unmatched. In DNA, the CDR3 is TGTGCCAGCAGCTTCCTAGGGGGCACGCAGCATTTT. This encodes CASSFLGGTQHF.

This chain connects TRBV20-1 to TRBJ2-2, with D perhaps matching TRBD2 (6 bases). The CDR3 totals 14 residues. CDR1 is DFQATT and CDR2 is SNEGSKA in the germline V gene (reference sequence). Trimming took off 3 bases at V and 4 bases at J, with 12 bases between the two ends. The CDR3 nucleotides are TGCAGTGCTAGGGGACTTAGTGGCACCGGGGAGCTGTTTTTT. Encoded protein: CSARGLSGTGELFF.

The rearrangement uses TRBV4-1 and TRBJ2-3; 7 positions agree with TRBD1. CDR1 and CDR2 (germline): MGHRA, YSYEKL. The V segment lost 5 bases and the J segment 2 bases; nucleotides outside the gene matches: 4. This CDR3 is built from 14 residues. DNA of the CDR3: TGCGCCAGCAGCAGGGACAGCTACACAGATACGCAGTATTTT. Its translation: CASSRDSYTDTQYF.

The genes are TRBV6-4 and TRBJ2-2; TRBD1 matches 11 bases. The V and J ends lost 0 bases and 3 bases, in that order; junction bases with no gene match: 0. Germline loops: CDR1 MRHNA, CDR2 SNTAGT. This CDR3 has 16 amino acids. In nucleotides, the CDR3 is TGTGCCAGCAGTGACTCGGGACAGGGGGACACCGGGGAGCTGTTTTTT. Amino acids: CASSDSGQGDTGELFF.

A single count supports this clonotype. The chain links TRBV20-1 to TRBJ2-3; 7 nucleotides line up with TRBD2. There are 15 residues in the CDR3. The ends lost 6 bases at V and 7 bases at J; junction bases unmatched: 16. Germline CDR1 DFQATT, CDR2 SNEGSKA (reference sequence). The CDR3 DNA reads TGCAGTGCCGACCCCCTGGGGGGGATAAGCTATACGCAGTATTTT. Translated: CSADPLGGISYTQYF.

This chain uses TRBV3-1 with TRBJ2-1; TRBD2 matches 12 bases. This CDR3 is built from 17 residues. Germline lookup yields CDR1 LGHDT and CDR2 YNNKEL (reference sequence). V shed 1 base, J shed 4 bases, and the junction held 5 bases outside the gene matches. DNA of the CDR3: TGTGCCAGCAGCCAAGCGATAACTAGCGGGGGGTACAATGAGCAGTTCTTC. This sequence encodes CASSQAITSGGYNEQFF.

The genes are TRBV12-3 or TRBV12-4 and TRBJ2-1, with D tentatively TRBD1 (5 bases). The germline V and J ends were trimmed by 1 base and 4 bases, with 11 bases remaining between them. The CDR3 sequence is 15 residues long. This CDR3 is CASSLVGLKYNEQFF. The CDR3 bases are TGTGCCAGCAGTTTAGTGGGGCTAAAATACAATGAGCAGTTCTTC.

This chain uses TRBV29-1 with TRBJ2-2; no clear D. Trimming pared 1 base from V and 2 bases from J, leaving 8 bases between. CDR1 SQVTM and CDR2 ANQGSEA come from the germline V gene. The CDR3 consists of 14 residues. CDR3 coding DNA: TGCAGCGTTGAAGGATATTCTAACACCGGGGAGCTGTTTTTT. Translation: CSVEGYSNTGELFF.

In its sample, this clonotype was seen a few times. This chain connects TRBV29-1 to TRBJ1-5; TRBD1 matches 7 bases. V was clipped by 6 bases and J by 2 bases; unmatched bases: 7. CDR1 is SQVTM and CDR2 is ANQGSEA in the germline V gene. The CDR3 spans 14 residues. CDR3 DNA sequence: TGCAGCGTACGAACAGGGGTGGGCAATCAGCCCCAGCATTTT. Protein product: CSVRTGVGNQPQHF.

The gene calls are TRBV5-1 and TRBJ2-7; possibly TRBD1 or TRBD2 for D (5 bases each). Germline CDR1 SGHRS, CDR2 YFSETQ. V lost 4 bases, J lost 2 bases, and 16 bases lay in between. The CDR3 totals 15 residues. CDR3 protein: CASSPGDPGPYEQYF. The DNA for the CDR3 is TGCGCCAGCAGCCCCGGGGACCCAGGGCCCTACGAGCAGTACTTC.

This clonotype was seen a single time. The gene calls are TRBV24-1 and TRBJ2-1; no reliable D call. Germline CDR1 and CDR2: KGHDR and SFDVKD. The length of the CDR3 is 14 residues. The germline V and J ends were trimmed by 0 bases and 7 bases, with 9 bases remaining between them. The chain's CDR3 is CATSDLTVWNEQFF. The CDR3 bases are TGTGCCACCAGTGATTTGACAGTATGGAATGAGCAGTTCTTC.

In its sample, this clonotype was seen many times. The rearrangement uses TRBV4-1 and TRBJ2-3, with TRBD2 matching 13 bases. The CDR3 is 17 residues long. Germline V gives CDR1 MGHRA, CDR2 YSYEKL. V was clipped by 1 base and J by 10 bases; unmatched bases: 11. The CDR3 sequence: CASSQGRLAGGSEPQYF. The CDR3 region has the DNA TGCGCCAGCAGCCAAGGTCGACTAGCGGGGGGCTCTGAACCGCAGTATTTT.